This T cell receptor (beta chain) was profiled in a study of control samples from healthy donors and cancer patients (dated by TCRdb to 2018 to 2021). The method was the immunoSEQ multiplex PCR assay. TCRdb limited this immuneACCESS table to in-frame rearrangements with V and J called. A share of clones is missing; checked studies link under half to unresolved V genes, and the rest is unexplained. A total of 150,000 or so clones appear in this sample, around 94% of them only once. The ten largest clones capture 13% to 15% of the sample. As encoded in the germline V gene, CDR1 is SGDLS while CDR2 is YYNGEE. For this chain, trimming is 2 bases at the V end and 5 bases at the J end, and the number of junction bases without a gene match is 8. Measured from the cysteine to the phenylalanine, the CDR3 is 15 residues long. CDR3 DNA only is kept here, 45 bases in frame from base 1. Of note for this clone: The specificity of this receptor is unknown. No base quality values were provided; no much bigger clone lies one nucleotide off.

Sequencing input: PBMCs. This receptor was obtained from a man aged 55-75 years with colorectal cancer. The V and J genes are TRBV9 and TRBJ2-5, with 8 bases in between that match TRBD2. The DNA sequence is given as TGTGCCAGCAGCGTCACGGGGGGGCCGAGGGAGACCCAGTACTTC. It is translated as CASSVTGGPRETQYF.